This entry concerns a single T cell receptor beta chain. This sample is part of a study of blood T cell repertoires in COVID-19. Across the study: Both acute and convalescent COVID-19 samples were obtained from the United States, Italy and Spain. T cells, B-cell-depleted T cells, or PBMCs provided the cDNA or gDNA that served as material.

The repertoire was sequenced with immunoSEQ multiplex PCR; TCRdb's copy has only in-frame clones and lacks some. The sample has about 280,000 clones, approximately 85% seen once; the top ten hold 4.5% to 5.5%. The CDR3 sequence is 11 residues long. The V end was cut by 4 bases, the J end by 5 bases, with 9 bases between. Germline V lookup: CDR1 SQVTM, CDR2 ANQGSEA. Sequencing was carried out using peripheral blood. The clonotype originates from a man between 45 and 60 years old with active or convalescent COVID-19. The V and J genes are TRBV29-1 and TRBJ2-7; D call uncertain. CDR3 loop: CSVGGFDEQYF. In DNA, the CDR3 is TGCAGCGTTGGAGGTTTCGACGAGCAGTACTTC.